Shown below are 24 T cell receptor beta chains from a single sample sequenced in a study of blood T cell repertoires in COVID-19. Here immunoSEQ multiplex PCR was the method, and the copy in TCRdb shows in-frame clones only, minus some. The sample comprises approximately 210,000 clones, 70% to 90% of which are singletons, and over 2% rests with the top ten. Source material: peripheral blood. The receptor set was obtained from a man aged 30-40 years who had recovered from COVID-19.

The CDR3 is CASTMGGRSGQPQHF. Written as DNA, the CDR3 is TGTGCCAGCACCATGGGGGGGCGTAGTGGGCAGCCCCAGCATTTT. The chain joins TRBV2 to TRBJ1-5, with D maybe TRBD1 (6 bases). With 7 bases removed from V and 7 bases from J, the gap between germline ends came to 20 bases. The germline gives CDR1 SNHLY, CDR2 FYNNEI. CDR3 size: 15 residues.

The chain has TRBV7-8 and TRBJ1-1, with D uncertain. The V end lost 0 bases, the J end lost 7 bases, and 9 bases lay between the germline ends. This CDR3 is 13 amino acids long. The germline gives CDR1 SGHVS, CDR2 FQNEAQ. CDR3 nucleotide sequence: TGTGCCAGCAGCTTAGCGCCTACGCTTGAAGCTTTCTTT. As protein: CASSLAPTLEAFF.

J is TRBJ1-5 and V is TRBV2; 10 bases are a match to TRBD1. The germline V gene encodes CDR1 SNHLY and CDR2 FYNNEI. The CDR3 covers 16 residues. The J segment lost 4 bases and the V segment lost 6 bases, leaving 9 bases of the junction unmatched. This CDR3 reads CASRGHRGQGNQPQHF. The CDR3 coding sequence is TGTGCCAGCAGGGGACACAGGGGACAGGGGAATCAGCCCCAGCATTTT.

This clone was seen more than once but under ten times. The rearrangement joins TRBV30 to TRBJ1-2; 7 bases match TRBD1. Losses at the gene ends were 0 bases for V and 6 bases for J; bases not matched to a gene: 7. The CDR3 spans 14 residues. CDR1 is GTSNPN, CDR2 SVGIG, per germline (reference sequence). CDR3 DNA: TGTGCCTGGAGTGTAATAACAGGGGTGGATGGCTACACCTTC. Encoded protein: CAWSVITGVDGYTF.

The rearrangement joins TRBV5-1 to TRBJ1-2; 7 nucleotides line up with TRBD1. V lost 0 bases, J lost 4 bases, and 6 bases stayed unmatched. Germline CDR1 reads SGHRS; CDR2 reads YFSETQ. The CDR3 consists of 15 residues. The CDR3 protein is CASSLGQGIIYGYTF. In DNA, the CDR3 is TGCGCCAGCAGCTTGGGACAGGGTATTATCTATGGCTACACCTTC.

In nucleotides, the CDR3 is TGTGCCAGTCCCTACCCAGGGGGACAGAGGCATCAAGAGACCCAGTACTTC. Encoded protein: CASPYPGGQRHQETQYF. V gene TRBV19 combines with J gene TRBJ2-5; 7 nucleotides match TRBD1. V shed 8 bases and J 2 bases; nucleotides not matched to a gene: 17. The CDR3 has 17 amino acids. The V gene's germline CDR1 is LNHDA and CDR2 SQIVND (reference sequence).

The chain combines TRBV2 with TRBJ1-1, with D perhaps TRBD1 (5 bases). Between the trimmed V and J ends, which lost 0 bases and 5 bases, there was a span of 16 bases. This CDR3 has 16 residues. Per germline, CDR1 SNHLY and CDR2 FYNNEI. CDR3 region: CASSEAQLRRGTEAFF. Here the CDR3 DNA reads TGTGCCAGCAGTGAAGCGCAGCTCCGGCGGGGGACTGAAGCTTTCTTT.

J is TRBJ2-7 and V is TRBV6-2 or TRBV6-3; no clear D gene. V was cut by 2 bases and J by 6 bases, with 5 bases left in between. The CDR3 has 11 residues. Germline CDR1 is MNHEY and CDR2 is SVGEGT. In nucleotides, the CDR3 is TGTGCCAGCAGTTACGGCCCCGAGCAGTACTTC. Translated: CASSYGPEQYF.

Comment on this clone: The junction differs from germline at one of its ends, possibly a read error. Other nucleotide sequences from this sample produce the same CDR3. The rearrangement links TRBV30 to TRBJ2-6; D may be TRBD1 (7 bases). The germline V gene has CDR1 GTSNPN and CDR2 SVGIG (reference sequence). CDR3 length: 16 amino acids. The CDR3 is CAWSRTGDSGANVLTF. The DNA for the CDR3 is TGTGCCTGGAGTCGTACAGGGGACTCTGGGGCCAACGTCCTGACCTTC.

The chain couples TRBV3-1 (or the pseudogene TRBV3-2) to TRBJ2-3, with TRBD2 matching over 13 bases. The J segment lost 0 bases and the V segment lost 5 bases, leaving 14 bases of the junction unmatched. The CDR3 loop spans 20 amino acids. Germline lookup yields CDR1 LGHDT and CDR2 YNNKEL (reference sequence). The chain's CDR3 is CASSFKTGTSGVWSTDTQYF. As DNA, the CDR3 is TGTGCCAGCAGCTTTAAAACAGGGACTAGCGGGGTTTGGAGCACAGATACGCAGTATTTT.

The chain is built from TRBV30 and TRBJ2-5, with D possibly TRBD2 on 6 matching bases. This CDR3 spans 13 amino acids. CDR1 and CDR2 (germline): GTSNPN, SVGIG (reference sequence). V dropped 0 bases and J dropped 4 bases, with 9 bases sitting between them. CDR3 in amino acids: CAWSVGGRETQYF. The CDR3 nucleotides are TGTGCCTGGAGTGTGGGGGGACGAGAGACCCAGTACTTC. The entire variable domain, with the rest obtained from reference TRBV30 and TRBJ2-5, is as follows: SQTIHQWPATLVQPVGSPLSLECTVEGTSNPNLYWYRQAAGRGLQLLFYSVGIGQISSEVPQNLSASRPQDRQFILSSKKLLLSDSGFYLCAWSVGGRETQYFGPGTRLLVL.

This chain joins TRBV27 and TRBJ1-5; D not resolved. V was cut by 3 bases and J by 0 bases, with 6 bases left in between. CDR3 length equals 14 residues. Germline V gene data show CDR1 as MNHEY and CDR2 as SMNVEV (reference sequence). CDR3: CASSFAVSNQPQHF. As DNA, the CDR3 is TGTGCCAGCAGTTTCGCAGTTAGCAATCAGCCCCAGCATTTT.

This clone turned up a few times. The CDR3, as DNA: TGTGCCACCAGCAGATCCTCCTCCGGGGGGACTGAAGCTTTCTTT. It specifies CATSRSSSGGTEAFF. The chain links TRBV15 to TRBJ1-1, with D possibly being TRBD1 (5 bases). Germline V gives CDR1 LNHNV, CDR2 YYDKDF (reference sequence). The CDR3 is 15 amino acids. V gave up 2 bases and J gave up 5 bases, with 15 bases separating them. Combining the CDR3 with reference TRBV15 and TRBJ1-1 gives the whole variable domain DAMVIQNPRYQVTQFGKPVTLSCSQTLNHNVMYWYQQKSSQAPKLLFHYYDKDFNNEADTPDNFQSRRPNTSFCFLDIRSPGLGDTAMYLCATSRSSSGGTEAFFGQGTRLTVV.

The rearrangement links TRBV24-1 to TRBJ1-2; possible D gene TRBD1, 6 bases. Between the trimmed V and J ends, which lost 9 bases and 1 base, there was a span of 11 bases. This CDR3 has 13 amino acids. Germline V gene sequence: CDR1 KGHDR, CDR2 SFDVKD. CDR3 amino acids: CATGLGGNYGYTF. Written as DNA, the CDR3 is TGTGCCACCGGTCTAGGGGGTAACTATGGCTACACCTTC.

The V gene is TRBV6-4, the J gene TRBJ2-6; 7 bases fit TRBD2. Germline V gene data show CDR1 as MRHNA and CDR2 as SNTAGT. The CDR3 covers 17 residues. The trim removed 6 bases at V and 0 bases at J, leaving 8 bases unmatched. CDR3 in DNA: TGTGCCAGCAGCGACGGGACTACTGGCTCTGGGGCCAACGTCCTGACTTTC. Translating it yields CASSDGTTGSGANVLTF.

The J gene is TRBJ2-1, the V gene TRBV10-1; D gene uncertain. Deletions cut 2 bases from V and 6 bases from J, with 8 bases between. The CDR3 sequence is 13 residues long. CDR1 is WNHNN and CDR2 is SYGVQD in the germline V gene (reference sequence). DNA of the CDR3: TGCGCCAGCAGTGAGGGGCCGACCAATGAGCAGTTCTTC. It specifies CASSEGPTNEQFF.

The chain couples TRBV4-3 to TRBJ2-7, with 8 bases lining up with TRBD1. CDR3 length: 14 amino acids. Trimming removed 0 bases from V and 3 bases from J; junction bases left unmatched: 1. Germline loops: CDR1 LGHNA, CDR2 YSLEER. CDR3 bases: TGCGCCAGCAGCCAAGATGGGACAGGCTACGAGCAGTACTTC. Translating it yields CASSQDGTGYEQYF.

The V and J genes are TRBV5-4 and TRBJ2-2; TRBD1 aligns across 9 bases. J lost 6 bases, V lost 3 bases, and 15 bases had no gene match. Germline V CDR1 and CDR2: SGHNT, YYREEE (reference sequence). This CDR3 contains 18 residues. The CDR3 region has the DNA TGTGCCAGCAGCTGGGGGGGTGCCGGGACAGGGTATGCCGGGGAGCTGTTTTTT. It codes for CASSWGGAGTGYAGELFF.

The chain recombines TRBV9 with TRBJ1-1; D call uncertain. This CDR3 has 13 residues. Germline V gene data show CDR1 as SGDLS and CDR2 as YYNGEE. Trimming removed 4 bases from V and 5 bases from J, with 12 bases in between. Here the CDR3 reads CASSFSSGTEAFF. CDR3 bases: TGTGCCAGCAGCTTCTCTTCGGGGACTGAAGCTTTCTTT.

The chain joins TRBV14 to TRBJ1-1; D remains ambiguous. The CDR3 loop spans 13 amino acids. CDR1 SGHDN and CDR2 FVKESK come from the germline V gene. Trimming took off 2 bases at V and 3 bases at J, with 7 bases between the two ends. DNA for the CDR3: TGTGCCAGCAGCCAACTTCAGTACACTGAAGCTTTCTTT. This encodes CASSQLQYTEAFF.

The chain has TRBV5-4 and TRBJ2-3; D gene ambiguous. Germline V gene data show CDR1 as SGHNT and CDR2 as YYREEE (reference sequence). CDR3 length: 12 amino acids. V was shortened by 7 bases and J by 1 base, with 7 bases between the two germline ends. DNA of the CDR3: TGTGCCAGCGCAGGCCGCACAGATACGCAGTATTTT. It specifies CASAGRTDTQYF.

V is TRBV19 and J is TRBJ2-2, with TRBD1 matching 8 bases. Germline assignment: CDR1 LNHDA and CDR2 SQIVND (reference sequence). V gave up 5 bases and J gave up 6 bases; unmatched junction bases: 2. This CDR3 is built from 13 residues. In nucleotides, the CDR3 is TGTGCCAGTAGTTTACAGGGGGCCGGGGAGCTGTTTTTT. It specifies CASSLQGAGELFF.

This clone was counted only a few times. The chain couples TRBV14 to TRBJ1-1; TRBD1 matches 8 bases. CDR1 and CDR2 from the germline V gene are SGHDN and FVKESK. The V segment lost 3 bases and the J segment 7 bases; nucleotides outside the gene matches: 1. The CDR3 has 12 residues. CDR3 coding DNA: TGTGCCAGCAGCCACGACAGGGGTGAAGCTTTCTTT. Protein sequence: CASSHDRGEAFF.

The rearrangement links TRBV5-6 to TRBJ1-1; D ambiguous. Germline assignment: CDR1 SGHDT and CDR2 YYEEEE. V lost 4 bases and J lost 3, with 4 bases in between. The CDR3 sequence is 11 residues long. CDR3 nucleotides: TGTGCCAGCAGCGAGGACACTGAAGCTTTCTTT. Translating it yields CASSEDTEAFF.